A selection of T cell receptor beta chains follows, all from one sample in a study of identical twins. From the 5' RACE reads, TCRdb called clonotypes with MiXCR, one entry per CDR3 protein. The data contain fewer than 550,000 distinct CDR3 sequences, over 11% of them singletons. These data also formed part of another study, on yellow fever vaccine responses in identical twins.

The sample was CD4+ T cells sorted from blood. The origin of the receptors is a woman aged 18-30 years in good health. CDR3s include the opening cysteine and the closing phenylalanine or tryptophan. The D gene is left open where the match is weak. Rows give clone size only sometimes, using once, few, many, or a class for an expanded clone.

D	V	J	size	DNA	CDR3
TRBD2	TRBV20-1	TRBJ2-1	few	TGCAGTGCTAGAGACCCAACTAGCGGGGCTCTGGTGACCTACAATGAGCAGTTCTTC	CSARDPTSGALVTYNEQFF
TRBD1	TRBV12-3/TRBV12-4	TRBJ2-2	NA	TGTGCCAGCAGTTGGGGACAGGGAAGCCCCGGGGAGCTGTTTTTT	CASSWGQGSPGELFF
TRBD1	TRBV28	TRBJ2-2	NA	TGTGCCAGCAGTGCTGAGGGGGCGGGTGCCGGGGAGCTGTTTTTT	CASSAEGAGAGELFF
NA	TRBV19	TRBJ2-1	few	TGTGCCAGTACCTCGAGGCTATCCTCTTACAATGAGCAGTTCTTC	CASTSRLSSYNEQFF
NA	TRBV10-3	TRBJ2-7	NA	TGTGCCATCAGTGCGTGGCCTGACTACGAGCAGTACTTC	CAISAWPDYEQYF
NA	TRBV20-1	TRBJ2-5	NA	TGCAGTGCAAGGGGCGGGGACACTCTGACCCAGTACTTC	CSARGGDTLTQYF
TRBD2	TRBV25-1	TRBJ2-1	few	TGTGCCAGCAGAGATACTAGCGGGAGCGCATACAATGAGCAGTTCTTC	CASRDTSGSAYNEQFF
TRBD2	TRBV20-1	TRBJ2-7	few	TGCAGTGCTACCTTAGGGACTAGCCCAGGCGAGCAGTACTTC	CSATLGTSPGEQYF
TRBD2	TRBV5-1	TRBJ2-3	NA	TGCGCCAGCAGCTTATCTATACTAGCGGGCACAGATACGCAGTATTTT	CASSLSILAGTDTQYF
TRBD1	TRBV2	TRBJ2-7	few	TGTGCCAGCACGACAGGGGGCCGATACGAGCAGTACTTC	CASTTGGRYEQYF
NA	TRBV11-2	TRBJ2-2	NA	TGTGCCAGCAGCTTAGGAGGCTACGGCGGGGAGCTGTTTTTT	CASSLGGYGGELFF
TRBD1	TRBV11-2	TRBJ2-1	few	TGTGCCAGCAGCTTAGATCCGACAGGGGGGTTTGAGCAGTTCTTC	CASSLDPTGGFEQFF
TRBD1	TRBV11-3	TRBJ2-1	NA	TGTGCCAGCAGCCTAAAATTCGGGACAGACTCCTACAATGAGCAGTTCTTC	CASSLKFGTDSYNEQFF
NA	TRBV6-1	TRBJ1-1	few	TGTGCCAGCAGCGCTATAGGGATGAACACTGAAGCTTTCTTT	CASSAIGMNTEAFF
NA	TRBV7-3	TRBJ2-6	NA	TGTGCCAGCAGCCCATTTAATGGGGCCAACGTCCTGACTTTC	CASSPFNGANVLTF
NA	TRBV7-9	TRBJ2-7	few	TGTGCCAGCAGCTTAAAAGGGGACCCCTACGAGCAGTACTTC	CASSLKGDPYEQYF
NA	TRBV6-5	TRBJ1-2	NA	TGTGCCAGCCACGCAGGGGAGCATGGCTACACCTTC	CASHAGEHGYTF
NA	TRBV28	TRBJ2-5	NA	TGTGCCAGCACCCGACGGCGACAGGCCCAAGAGACCCAGTACTTC	CASTRRRQAQETQYF
TRBD1	TRBV29-1	TRBJ1-1	NA	TGCAGCGTGGCCGGGACAGGGGGCCCTGAAGCTTTCTTT	CSVAGTGGPEAFF
TRBD1	TRBV20-1	TRBJ2-7	few	TGCAGTGCTAGACACATCGACAGGGTGTACGAGCAGTACTTC	CSARHIDRVYEQYF
NA	TRBV3-1	TRBJ2-7	NA	TGTGCCAGCAGCCAAGACTATATCACCTACGAGCAGTACTTC	CASSQDYITYEQYF
TRBD2	TRBV28	TRBJ2-7	many	TGTGCCAGCAGTCCTGGGGGGGGCTACGAGCAGTACTTC	CASSPGGGYEQYF
NA	TRBV29-1	TRBJ2-7	NA	TGCAGCGTTGATCCACCCGGGCAGTACTTC	CSVDPPGQYF
NA	TRBV7-9	TRBJ1-1	NA	TGTGCCAGCAGCTTCGAGACAGGTACGGCTTTCTTT	CASSFETGTAFF
NA	TRBV3-1	TRBJ2-7	NA	TGTGCCAGCAGCCAGTCGAGAAGAGGCCACGAGCAGTACTTC	CASSQSRRGHEQYF
NA	TRBV20-1	TRBJ2-5	NA	TGCAGTGCTGGCGAGGGCCTAGAGAGAGAGACCCAGTACTTC	CSAGEGLERETQYF
TRBD2	TRBV20-1	TRBJ2-1	NA	TGCTGTGCTCGGGGCCTAGCGGGAGGGAGCTCCTACAATGAGCAGTTCTTC	CCARGLAGGSSYNEQFF
TRBD1	TRBV24-1	TRBJ2-3	few	TGTGCCACCAGCGCCGGGACAGGGAAGACAGATACGCAGTATTTT	CATSAGTGKTDTQYF
NA	TRBV11-2	TRBJ2-3	few	TGTGCCAGCAGCTCTAGGGGGACTCATTTGGAGGTCGCAGATACGCAGTATTTT	CASSSRGTHLEVADTQYF
TRBD2	TRBV7-8	TRBJ2-1	NA	TGTGCCAGCAGCTTGGAACTAGCGGGATCGAATGAGCAGTTCTTC	CASSLELAGSNEQFF
TRBD1	TRBV4-3	TRBJ2-1	few	TGCGCCAGCAGCCACAGAGGGGGCCTGAGTGAGCAGTTCTTC	CASSHRGGLSEQFF
NA	TRBV10-3	TRBJ1-6	NA	TGTGCCATCAGTGGCCAACCTAATTCACCCCTCCACTTT	CAISGQPNSPLHF
NA	TRBV18	TRBJ2-7	few	TGTGCCAGCTCAATAACAGGAGTCGGCTGGGAGCAGTACTTC	CASSITGVGWEQYF
TRBD1	TRBV5-1	TRBJ1-6	few	TGCGCCAGCAGCTATGCCGTGACAGGGGATGGTTCACCCCTCCACTTT	CASSYAVTGDGSPLHF
NA	TRBV3-1	TRBJ2-7	NA	TGTGCCAGCAGTAAAGGGGAAGCCTACGAGCAGTACTTC	CASSKGEAYEQYF
NA	TRBV6-5	TRBJ2-5	few	TGTGCCAGCAGTTACTCGGCGGACAGTAAAGAGACCCAGTACTTC	CASSYSADSKETQYF
TRBD2	TRBV4-3	TRBJ2-7	few	TGCGCCAGCAGCCAAGAGGGACTAGCGGACTACGAGCAGTACTTC	CASSQEGLADYEQYF
NA	TRBV4-1	TRBJ2-7	NA	TGCGCCAGCAGCCAAGATTTCGGCAGGCAAGAGTACTTC	CASSQDFGRQEYF
NA	TRBV7-3	TRBJ2-7	NA	TGTGCCAGCAGCCCCCAGCCGGGTACCTACGAGCAGTACTTC	CASSPQPGTYEQYF
NA	TRBV4-1	TRBJ2-5	NA	TGCGCCAGCAGCCAAGATATAGTGCTGGAGACCCAGTACTTC	CASSQDIVLETQYF
TRBD2	TRBV9	TRBJ2-2	many	TGTGCCAGCAGCTTAGACGGGAGGGATATGAACACCGGGGAGCTGTTTTTT	CASSLDGRDMNTGELFF
NA	TRBV4-1	TRBJ1-1	many	TGCGCCAGCAGCCAAGTAGGGCGAACGAGGACTGAAGCTTTCTTT	CASSQVGRTRTEAFF
TRBD2	TRBV12-3/TRBV12-4	TRBJ2-1	many	TGTGCCAGCAGCCTAGCGGGAGTGCTCTACAATGAGCAGTTCTTC	CASSLAGVLYNEQFF
NA	TRBV27	TRBJ2-2	NA	TGTGCCAGCAGTGATCGATCGAACACCGGGGAGCTGTTTTTT	CASSDRSNTGELFF
TRBD1	TRBV12-3/TRBV12-4	TRBJ2-1	few	TGTGCCAGCAGTTTAGCATTACGTGGAGGGACAGGCTCCTACAATGAGCAGTTCTTC	CASSLALRGGTGSYNEQFF